This T cell receptor (beta chain) was sequenced in a study of T cell clonotyping in hematopoietic cell transplantation. CDR3 length: 15 amino acids. CDR1 and CDR2 from the germline V gene are SGHAT and FQNNGV. V lost 3 bases and J 7 bases, leaving 13 bases between the germline ends. For this clone: Its antigen is undetermined.

Assay: immunoSEQ multiplex PCR; the TCRdb copy retains only in-frame clones and omits some. This sample has over 9,500 clones, with roughly 90% found just once. Study-level points and caveats: Higher Inverse Simpson Index values in graft donor and pretransplant recipient predicted broader posttransplant TCR diversity. Recipient TCR diversity dropped after transplant; expanded clonotypes rose from day 30 to 180.

The sequenced material came from peripheral blood mononuclear cells. The clonotype was recovered from a woman between 45 and 60 years old in good health. Some clones in this sample may be carry-over from other donors' samples. V is TRBV11-2 and J is TRBJ1-6; a possible D gene is TRBD1 (6 bases). The CDR3 here is CASSFETGGNSPLHF. Here the CDR3 DNA reads TGTGCCAGCAGCTTTGAGACAGGTGGAAATTCACCCCTCCACTTT.